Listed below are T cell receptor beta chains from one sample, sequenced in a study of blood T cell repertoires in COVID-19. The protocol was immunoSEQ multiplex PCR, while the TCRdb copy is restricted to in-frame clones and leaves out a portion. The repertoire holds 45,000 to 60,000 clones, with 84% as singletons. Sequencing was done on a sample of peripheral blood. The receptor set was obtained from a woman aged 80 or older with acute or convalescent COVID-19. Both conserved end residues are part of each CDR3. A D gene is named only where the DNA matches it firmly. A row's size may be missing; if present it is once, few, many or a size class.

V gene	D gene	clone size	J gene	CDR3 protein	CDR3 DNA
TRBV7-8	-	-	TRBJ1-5	CASSLVDSGVGQPQHF	TGTGCCAGCAGCTTAGTGGATAGCGGGGTGGGTCAGCCCCAGCATTTT
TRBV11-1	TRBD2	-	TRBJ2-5	CASSLGTSGGMETQYF	TGTGCCAGCAGCTTAGGGACTAGCGGGGGGATGGAGACCCAGTACTTC
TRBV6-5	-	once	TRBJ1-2	CASNPSGASNYGYTF	TGTGCCAGCAACCCCTCAGGGGCCAGTAACTATGGCTACACCTTC
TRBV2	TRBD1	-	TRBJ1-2	CASTPGGANYGYTF	TGTGCCAGCACCCCAGGGGGCGCGAACTATGGCTACACCTTC
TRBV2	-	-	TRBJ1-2	CASTPGFYGYTF	TGTGCCAGCACCCCAGGATTCTATGGCTACACCTTC
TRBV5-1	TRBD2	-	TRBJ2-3	CASSVTSGGALYTDTQYF	TGCGCCAGCAGCGTGACTAGCGGGGGGGCCCTTTACACAGATACGCAGTATTTT
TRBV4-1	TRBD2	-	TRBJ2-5	CASSQGLAGGQETQYF	TGCGCCAGCAGCCAAGGACTAGCGGGGGGACAAGAGACCCAGTACTTC
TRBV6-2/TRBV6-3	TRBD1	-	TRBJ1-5	CASSYAKGQRNQPQHF	TGTGCCAGCAGTTACGCGAAGGGACAGAGAAATCAGCCCCAGCATTTT
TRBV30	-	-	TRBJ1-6	CACAYRAQDSPLHF	TGTGCCTGCGCATACAGGGCGCAGGATTCACCCCTCCACTTT
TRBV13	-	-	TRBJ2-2	CASSPRRQGFTGELFF	TGTGCCAGCAGCCCCCGTAGGCAGGGATTTACCGGGGAGCTGTTTTTT
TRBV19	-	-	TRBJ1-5	CASSILNSNQPQHF	TGTGCCAGTAGTATTTTAAATAGCAATCAGCCCCAGCATTTT
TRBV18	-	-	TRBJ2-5	CASSQDRRLSETQYF	TGTGCCAGCTCACAAGACAGGAGGCTTTCGGAGACCCAGTACTTC
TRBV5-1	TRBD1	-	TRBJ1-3	CASSLGPETGVRNTIYF	TGCGCCAGCAGCTTGGGGCCCGAGACAGGGGTGAGAAACACCATATATTTT
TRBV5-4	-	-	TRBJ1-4	CASSYAAFSSGNEKLFF	TGTGCCAGCAGCTATGCGGCGTTTTCCTCGGGGAATGAAAAACTGTTTTTT
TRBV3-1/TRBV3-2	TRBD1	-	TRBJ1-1	CASSQPTQDRAWGGVTEAFF	TGTGCCAGCAGCCAACCCACCCAGGACAGGGCTTGGGGAGGGGTCACTGAAGCTTTCTTT
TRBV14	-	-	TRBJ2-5	CASSQVWTKQETQYF	TGTGCCAGCAGCCAAGTGTGGACAAAACAAGAGACCCAGTACTTC
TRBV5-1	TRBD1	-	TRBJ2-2	CASSQGQSNTGELFF	TGCGCCAGCAGCCAGGGACAGTCGAACACCGGGGAGCTGTTTTTT
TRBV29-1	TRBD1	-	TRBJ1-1	CSGGQGWGTEAFF	TGCAGCGGTGGACAGGGTTGGGGCACTGAAGCTTTCTTT
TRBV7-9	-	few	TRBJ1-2	CASSLGGGYTF	TGTGCCAGCAGCTTAGGGGGCGGCTACACCTTC
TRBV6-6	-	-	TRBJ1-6	CASREASPNSPLHF	TGTGCCAGCAGGGAGGCAAGCCCTAATTCACCCCTCCACTTT
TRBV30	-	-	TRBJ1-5	CAWSVEGGQPQHF	TGTGCCTGGAGTGTAGAAGGAGGACAGCCCCAGCATTTT
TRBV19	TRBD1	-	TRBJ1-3	CASSIRGQGIRSGNTIYF	TGTGCCAGTAGTATCAGGGGACAGGGTATTAGATCTGGAAACACCATATATTTT
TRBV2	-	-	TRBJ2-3	CASSWTSPPDTQYF	TGTGCCAGCAGTTGGACAAGTCCCCCAGATACGCAGTATTTT
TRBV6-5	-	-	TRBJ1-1	CASSYIDRNTEAFF	TGTGCCAGCAGTTACATCGACAGGAACACTGAAGCTTTCTTT
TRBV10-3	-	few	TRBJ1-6	CAISEQGRMNSPLHF	TGTGCCATCAGTGAACAGGGCCGTATGAATTCACCCCTCCACTTT
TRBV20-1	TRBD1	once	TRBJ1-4	CSASRSGQHNEKLFF	TGCAGTGCTAGTCGCTCGGGACAGCATAATGAAAAACTGTTTTTT
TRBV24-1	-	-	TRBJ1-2	CATSGAGNYGYTF	TGTGCCACCAGTGGGGCAGGTAACTATGGCTACACCTTC
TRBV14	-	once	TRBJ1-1	CASSQVAGKAFF	TGTGCCAGCAGCCAAGTGGCGGGTAAAGCTTTCTTT
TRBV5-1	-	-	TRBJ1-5	CASSFPGRNQPQHF	TGCGCCAGCAGCTTCCCTGGGCGCAATCAGCCCCAGCATTTT